This T cell receptor (beta chain) came from a study of T cell responses to AZD1222 COVID-19 vaccine. General observations from the study: With two AZD1222 doses given, Spike-specific TCR breadth and depth both rose. Females made up more of the donors, who were largely white British, and clonal diversity may have come out too low.

Profiling relied on immunoSEQ multiplex PCR, and the TCRdb table lists in-frame clones only, not all of them. The sample holds about 86,000 clones, approximately 90% seen once. It was second doses at about 4 or about 12 weeks that were pooled. This CDR3 spans 13 amino acids. Trimming took off 5 bases at V and 6 bases at J, with 12 bases between the two ends. Germline CDR1 SGHTA, CDR2 FQGNSA. For this clone: Its matching antigen is unknown.

The chain combines TRBV7-2 with TRBJ2-3; D unclear. The clonotype comes from an adult who received the AZD1222 COVID-19 vaccine. The sample consisted of peripheral blood, taken 28 days after the second AZD1222 dose. The DNA of the CDR3 is TGTGCCAGCAGCCGACCAGATCTGGATACGCAGTATTTT. It encodes CASSRPDLDTQYF.